The sequence of this TCR beta chain was determined in a study of shared clonotypes between healthy human individuals. Whole-study context: For every donor, three CD4 naive, three CD4 memory, two CD8 naive and one CD8 memory plates were used. General observations from the study: Estimated richness was generally greater in naive than memory subsets. Represented diversity, genetic and exposure-history alike, was limited by few donors.

Only in-frame clones appear in the TCRdb table, and some are missing; sequencing was by immunoSEQ multiplex PCR. The repertoire has about 2 million clones, around 96% of them found once; the top ten carry less than 1.5%. The CDR3 loop spans 14 amino acids. V shed 4 bases and J shed 8 bases, with 15 bases lying between them. The germline V gene has CDR1 LNHNV and CDR2 YYDKDF (reference sequence). Details on this clone: The target antigen is unknown.

CD45RO negativity and positive selection for CCR7 defined naive CD8 cells, a population that excluded terminally differentiated effector memory CD45RA+ cells. Donors were Caucasian adults residing in Nashville, Tennessee, USA. The chain is built from TRBV15 and TRBJ2-1; D is perhaps TRBD1 or TRBD2 (5 bases each). Sequenced material: naive CD8+ T cells sorted from blood. This sequence was found in a man younger than 35 in good health. This CDR3 is CATSMLGEWDEQFF. Written as DNA, the CDR3 is TGTGCCACCAGCATGTTGGGGGAATGGGATGAGCAGTTCTTC. The entire variable domain, with the rest obtained from reference TRBV15 and TRBJ2-1, is as follows: DAMVIQNPRYQVTQFGKPVTLSCSQTLNHNVMYWYQQKSSQAPKLLFHYYDKDFNNEADTPDNFQSRRPNTSFCFLDIRSPGLGDTAMYLCATSMLGEWDEQFFGPGTRLTVL.